These 19 T cell receptor beta chains share one sample of origin, sequenced in a study of regulatory T cells in long-lasting Graves disease. As for time point: newly diagnosed GD, antithyroid drugs for less than 3 months. Preparation of the TCR library used RNA extracted from PBMCs. HTBI primers from iRepertoire and Arm-PCR of CDR3 regions yielded the TCR beta libraries. TCRdb reprocessed the multiplex PCR reads via MiXCR and lists one record per CDR3 protein. The sample has about 430,000 distinct CDR3 sequences; around 16% are singletons. These data were likewise used in another study, on T cells in Graves' hyperthyroidism and ophthalmopathy.

The source was peripheral blood mononuclear cells (PBMCs), collected at new diagnosis, from a patient treated with antithyroid drugs. The receptors were gathered from a woman in her thirties or forties with Graves disease.

This clonotype was seen at least ten times. The genes are TRBV2 and TRBJ1-1, with 9 positions matching TRBD1. The CDR3 length is 14 residues. J was trimmed by 4 bases and V by 7 bases; bases with no gene match: 7. Looked up from germline, CDR1 is SNHLY and CDR2 is FYNNEI. CDR3 sequence: CASIGTGLTTEAFF. Written as DNA, the CDR3 is TGTGCCAGCATCGGGACAGGGTTGACCACTGAAGCTTTCTTT.

This clonotype was picked up many times. J is TRBJ2-3 and V is TRBV12-3 or TRBV12-4; 10 bases align to TRBD2. This CDR3 contains 15 residues. Trimming cost V 6 bases and J 1 base; bases outside gene matches: 4. CDR3 in DNA: TGTGCCAGCAGCCGGACTAGCGGCGGCACAGATACGCAGTATTTT. Translation gives CASSRTSGGTDTQYF.

This clonotype was recorded a few times. V gene TRBV6-5 combines with J gene TRBJ2-1; 8 nucleotides match TRBD2. Losses at the gene ends were 0 bases for V and 0 bases for J; bases not matched to a gene: 4. From germline, CDR1 is MNHEY and CDR2 SVGAGI. The CDR3 has 17 amino acids. In DNA form, the CDR3 reads TGTGCCAGCAGTTACTCGCCCAGCGGGAGCTCCTACAATGAGCAGTTCTTC. It encodes CASSYSPSGSSYNEQFF.

The chain has TRBV19 and TRBJ1-4; D call uncertain. This CDR3 region has 14 residues. The V gene lost 3 bases and the J gene lost 3 bases, with 8 bases spanning the gap. Germline CDR1 LNHDA, CDR2 SQIVND (reference sequence). The CDR3 coding sequence is TGTGCCAGTAGTATGGGCGGGTCTAATGAAAAACTGTTTTTT. Translated: CASSMGGSNEKLFF.

The chain joins TRBV19 to TRBJ2-1; D is perhaps TRBD1 (6 bases). CDR1 is LNHDA, CDR2 SQIVND, per germline (reference sequence). The CDR3 spans 15 residues. V lost 3 bases and J 0 bases, leaving 9 bases between the germline ends. The CDR3 is CASSIQGISYNEQFF. The DNA for the CDR3 is TGTGCCAGTAGTATCCAGGGGATCTCCTACAATGAGCAGTTCTTC.

This clonotype was counted at least ten times. The chain carries TRBV7-8 and TRBJ2-7, with no clear D. V lost 2 bases to trimming and J lost 3 bases, with 11 bases between them. The length of the CDR3 is 14 residues. Looked up from germline, CDR1 is SGHVS and CDR2 is FQNEAQ. CDR3 DNA sequence: TGTGCCAGCAGCTTATCACCATGGGGCTACGAGCAGTACTTC. It encodes CASSLSPWGYEQYF.

This clonotype was seen at least ten times. The rearrangement joins TRBV27 to TRBJ2-7, with 7 nucleotides matching TRBD2. Germline V gene lookup returns CDR1 MNHEY and CDR2 SMNVEV (reference sequence). The CDR3 contains 17 residues. V lost 1 base to trimming and J lost 2 bases; unmatched junction nucleotides: 11. This chain's CDR3 is CASSLLGVRGTAYEQYF. The CDR3 DNA is TGTGCCAGCAGTTTATTGGGGGTGCGGGGGACCGCCTACGAGCAGTACTTC.

Notes on this clonotype: A much larger clone differs by one base, so this may be a read error. As the CDR3 is not closed by the conserved phenylalanine or tryptophan, this likely results from a read error. The chain carries TRBV6-5 and TRBJ2-1; D remains ambiguous. The CDR3 totals 14 residues. Germline values: CDR1 MNHEY, CDR2 SVGAGI. The V gene lost 2 bases and the J gene lost 8 bases, with 13 bases spanning the gap. CDR3 amino acids: CASSYGRRGDEQFL. The CDR3 DNA is TGTGCCAGCAGTTACGGACGCCGTGGCGATGAGCAGTTCCTC.

There are many counts of this clonotype. This chain connects TRBV20-1 to TRBJ2-5, with 10 nucleotides matching TRBD2. The CDR3 covers 19 residues. Trimming took 0 bases from V and 1 from J; bases not matched to a gene: 14. Germline V gene data show CDR1 as DFQATT and CDR2 as SNEGSKA (reference sequence). Written as DNA, the CDR3 is TGCAGTGCTAGAGATCTATCCCTTGGACTAGCGGAGATCCAAGAGACCCAGTACTTC. Translation: CSARDLSLGLAEIQETQYF.

V usage is TRBV5-4 and J usage is TRBJ2-5; 8 nucleotides line up with TRBD1. The CDR3 sequence is 13 residues long. V dropped 3 bases and J dropped 5; count of bases not matched to a gene: 3. The germline gives CDR1 SGHNT, CDR2 YYREEE (reference sequence). The DNA for the CDR3 is TGTGCCAGCAGCTCGACAGGGGTTGAGACCCAGTACTTC. Protein sequence: CASSSTGVETQYF.

This clonotype came up many times. The chain uses TRBV7-8 and TRBJ1-1; D is unclear. V lost 5 bases, J lost 4 bases, and 11 bases lay in between. Germline V gene sequence: CDR1 SGHVS, CDR2 FQNEAQ. This CDR3 has 13 residues. CDR3 nucleotides: TGTGCCAGCAGCCCAGGTGGTGTCACTGAAGCTTTCTTT. Translation: CASSPGGVTEAFF.

The rearrangement joins TRBV6-2 or TRBV6-3 to TRBJ1-3; no definite D call. Looked up from germline, CDR1 is MNHEY and CDR2 is SVGEGT. This CDR3 is built from 15 residues. The V end was cut by 6 bases, the J end by 0 bases, with 12 bases between. The CDR3 sequence is CASRWKSNSGNTIYF. The CDR3 DNA follows: TGTGCCAGCAGGTGGAAGAGCAACTCTGGAAACACCATATATTTT.

At least ten counts were recorded for this clonotype. The chain joins TRBV27 to TRBJ2-7; tentative D call: TRBD1 (5 bases). Germline V lookup: CDR1 MNHEY, CDR2 SMNVEV (reference sequence). Trimming pared 2 bases from V and 4 bases from J, leaving 12 bases between. This CDR3 contains 14 residues. CDR3 protein: CASSLKGKMYEQYF. CDR3 bases: TGTGCCAGCAGTTTAAAGGGGAAAATGTACGAGCAGTACTTC.

This clonotype was recorded at least ten times. This chain joins TRBV7-9 and TRBJ1-1; D is unclear. V was trimmed by 5 bases and J by 6 bases, leaving 16 bases between them. Germline CDR1 is SEHNR and CDR2 is FQNEAQ (reference sequence). The CDR3 is 14 amino acids. CDR3 amino acids: CASSQSTHEAEAFF. CDR3 nucleotides: TGTGCCAGCAGCCAATCGACACATGAAGCTGAAGCTTTCTTT.

This clonotype was observed at least ten times. This sequence joins TRBV20-1 and TRBJ2-2; TRBD1 matches at 7 bases. Germline-derived CDR1 and CDR2 are DFQATT and SNEGSKA (reference sequence). The CDR3 is 14 residues long. Losses at the gene ends were 1 base for V and 6 bases for J; bases not matched to a gene: 5. The CDR3: CSARGITGAGELFF. CDR3 coding DNA: TGCAGTGCTAGAGGGATTACAGGGGCCGGGGAGCTGTTTTTT.

This chain links TRBV10-1 with TRBJ2-1; possible D gene TRBD2, 5 bases. Germline assignment: CDR1 WNHNN and CDR2 SYGVQD (reference sequence). This CDR3 comprises 13 residues. V dropped 2 bases and J dropped 6 bases, with 8 bases sitting between them. CDR3: CASSETGINEQFF. The CDR3 coding sequence is TGCGCCAGCAGTGAGACCGGGATCAATGAGCAGTTCTTC.

This clonotype appeared many times. V is TRBV12-3 or TRBV12-4 and J is TRBJ1-2; tentatively, D is TRBD1 (5 bases). V lost 6 bases and J lost 3, with 11 bases in between. CDR3 size: 13 residues. The CDR3: CASSRDSYYGYTF. The CDR3 nucleotides read TGTGCCAGCAGCCGAGACAGTTACTATGGCTACACCTTC.

Regarding this clonotype: This sequence is one base from a far larger clone and is likely a read error. The chain has TRBV7-8 and TRBJ2-7; a weak D match, TRBD1 (6 bases). CDR1 and CDR2 (germline): SGHVS, FQNEAQ. The CDR3 totals 14 residues. V lost 2 bases, J lost 12 bases, and 20 bases lay in between. As DNA, the CDR3 is TGTGCCAGCAGCTTAAGGGGGACGGAAGAGACCCTGTACTTC. Translation: CASSLRGTEETLYF.

DNA of the CDR3: TGTGCCAGCAGCTTAGCAGAGGGAAGGTTTGAGCAGTTCTTC. This encodes CASSLAEGRFEQFF. This chain links TRBV7-2 with TRBJ2-1, with D possibly TRBD2 on 5 matching bases. V was trimmed by 0 bases and J by 9 bases, leaving 12 bases between them. The CDR3 runs 14 residues. The V gene's germline CDR1 is SGHTA and CDR2 FQGNSA.